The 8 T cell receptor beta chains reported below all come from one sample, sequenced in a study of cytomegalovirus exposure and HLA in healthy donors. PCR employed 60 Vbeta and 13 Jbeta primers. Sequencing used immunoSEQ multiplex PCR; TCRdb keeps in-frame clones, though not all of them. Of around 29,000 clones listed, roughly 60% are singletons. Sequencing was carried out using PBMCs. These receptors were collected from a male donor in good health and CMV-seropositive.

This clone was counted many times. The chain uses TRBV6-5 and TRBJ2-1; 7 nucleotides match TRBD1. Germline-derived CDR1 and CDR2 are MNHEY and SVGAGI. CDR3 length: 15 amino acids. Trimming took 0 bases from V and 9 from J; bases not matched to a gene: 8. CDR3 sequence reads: CASSYSEGALGEQFF. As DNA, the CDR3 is TGTGCCAGCAGTTACTCCGAGGGGGCTCTGGGTGAGCAGTTCTTC.

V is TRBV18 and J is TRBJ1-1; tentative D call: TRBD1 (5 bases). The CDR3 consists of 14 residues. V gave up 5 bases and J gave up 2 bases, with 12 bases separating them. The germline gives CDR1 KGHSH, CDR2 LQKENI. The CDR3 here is CASSSDTANTEAFF. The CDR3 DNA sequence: TGTGCCAGCTCATCGGACACTGCTAACACTGAAGCTTTCTTT.

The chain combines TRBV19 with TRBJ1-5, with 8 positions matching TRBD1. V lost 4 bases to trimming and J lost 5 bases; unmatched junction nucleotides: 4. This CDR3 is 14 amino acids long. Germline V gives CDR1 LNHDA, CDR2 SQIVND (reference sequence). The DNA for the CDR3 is TGTGCCAGTAGTAGAGGACAGGGCTATCAGCCCCAGCATTTT. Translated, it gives CASSRGQGYQPQHF.

In DNA form, the CDR3 reads TGTGCCAGCAGCTCTTTAGGCGGGGATTCACCCCTCCACTTT. This encodes CASSSLGGDSPLHF. This rearrangement joins TRBV11-3 to TRBJ1-6; D remains unclear. CDR1 SGHNT and CDR2 YENEEA come from the germline V gene. The length of the CDR3 is 14 residues. V dropped 4 bases and J dropped 8 bases, with 12 bases sitting between them.

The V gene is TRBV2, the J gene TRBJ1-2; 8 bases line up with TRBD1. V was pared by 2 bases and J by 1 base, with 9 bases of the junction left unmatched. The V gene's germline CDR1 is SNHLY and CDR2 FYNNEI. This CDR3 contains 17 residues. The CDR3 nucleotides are TGTGCCAGCAGTGAACGGACAGGGCGAACCTATAACTATGGCTACACCTTC. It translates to CASSERTGRTYNYGYTF.

The CDR3: CASRLQGSNTEAFF. CDR3 DNA sequence: TGCGCCAGCAGGCTCCAGGGTTCGAACACTGAAGCTTTCTTT. The genes are TRBV4-1 and TRBJ1-1; D might be TRBD1 (5 bases). V lost 6 bases to trimming and J lost 1 base, with 12 bases between them. Germline CDR1 MGHRA, CDR2 YSYEKL. This CDR3 region has 14 residues.

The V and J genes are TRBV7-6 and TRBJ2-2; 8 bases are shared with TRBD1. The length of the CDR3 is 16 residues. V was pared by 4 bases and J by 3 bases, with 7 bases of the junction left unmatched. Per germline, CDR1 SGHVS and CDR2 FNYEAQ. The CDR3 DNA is TGTGCCAGCAGCTCAACTCAGGGGGCATACACCGGGGAGCTGTTTTTT. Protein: CASSSTQGAYTGELFF. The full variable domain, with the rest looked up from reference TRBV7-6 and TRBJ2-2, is GAGVSQSPRYKVTKRGQDVALRCDPISGHVSLYWYRQALGQGPEFLTYFNYEAQQDKSGLPNDRFSAERPEGSISTLTIQRTEQRDSAMYRCASSSTQGAYTGELFFGEGSRLTVL.

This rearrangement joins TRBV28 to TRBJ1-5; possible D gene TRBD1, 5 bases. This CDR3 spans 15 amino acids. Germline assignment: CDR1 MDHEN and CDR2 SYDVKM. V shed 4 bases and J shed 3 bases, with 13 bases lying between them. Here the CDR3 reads CASSSLDSFNQPQHF. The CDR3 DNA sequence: TGTGCCAGCAGTTCGCTAGACAGCTTCAATCAGCCCCAGCATTTT.